The 29 T cell receptor beta chains listed next were all sequenced from one sample in a study of CD8+ T cells in alopecia areata. It was cDNA, reverse transcribed from extracted RNA, that served as the sequencing template. Method: immunoSEQ multiplex PCR; TCRdb's copy keeps in-frame clones and lacks some. The sample includes 80,000 to 100,000 clones, less than 50% of them seen just once. The sequenced sample was CD4+ T cells sorted from blood. Receptor source: a human donor with alopecia areata.

This clone was found a few times. This sequence joins TRBV29-1 and TRBJ2-5; D may be TRBD1 (6 bases). The V and J ends lost 3 bases and 2 bases respectively, with 10 bases between them. The length of the CDR3 is 13 residues. Germline CDR1 and CDR2: SQVTM and ANQGSEA. CDR3 loop: CSVDRGGQETQYF. CDR3 nucleotide sequence: TGCAGCGTTGACAGGGGCGGGCAAGAGACCCAGTACTTC. Full variable domain (outside the CDR3, taken from reference TRBV29-1 and TRBJ2-5): SAVISQKPSRDICQRGTSLTIQCQVDSQVTMMFWYRQQPGQSLTLIATANQGSEATYESGFVIDKFPISRPNLTFSTLTVSNMSPEDSSIYLCSVDRGGQETQYFGPGTRLLVL.

J is TRBJ2-5 and V is TRBV2; TRBD2 might be the D (6 bases). The V and J ends lost 7 bases and 5 bases respectively, with 17 bases between them. Germline CDR1 and CDR2: SNHLY and FYNNEI. The CDR3 is 14 residues long. As DNA, the CDR3 is TGTGCCAGCATACTCGGGGGATCGGGGGAGACCCAGTACTTC. This codes for CASILGGSGETQYF.

The chain recombines TRBV27 with TRBJ2-7, with 7 bases aligning to TRBD2. The trim removed 11 bases at V and 5 bases at J, leaving 15 bases unmatched. CDR1 is MNHEY, CDR2 SMNVEV, per germline (reference sequence). This CDR3 has 14 residues. The CDR3: CAGTHSGLVDEQYF. The DNA for the CDR3 is TGTGCCGGCACTCATAGCGGGTTAGTCGACGAGCAGTACTTC.

This clone was observed a handful of times. The chain recombines TRBV29-1 with TRBJ2-1; 8 nucleotides match TRBD2. The CDR3 totals 14 residues. Germline CDR1 is SQVTM and CDR2 is ANQGSEA. J gave up 4 bases and V 3 bases, and 5 bases lay outside the gene matches. DNA of the CDR3: TGCAGCGTTGACGTGACTAGCGCATACAATGAGCAGTTCTTC. This sequence encodes CSVDVTSAYNEQFF.

This clone was seen a handful of times. This CDR3 reads CASRESGQGYEQYF. CDR3 sequence (DNA): TGTGCCAGCAGAGAATCCGGACAGGGGTACGAGCAGTACTTC. V gene TRBV6-5 combines with J gene TRBJ2-7, with 9 bases aligning to TRBD1. The V segment lost 6 bases and the J segment 4 bases; nucleotides outside the gene matches: 7. The germline gives CDR1 MNHEY, CDR2 SVGAGI. This CDR3 region has 14 residues.

The chain recombines TRBV30 with TRBJ1-6; the D gene is possibly TRBD1 (6 bases). Between the trimmed V and J ends, which lost 1 base and 6 bases, there was a span of 19 bases. The CDR3 length is 17 residues. Germline V gene sequence: CDR1 GTSNPN, CDR2 SVGIG (reference sequence). CDR3 in DNA: TGTGCCTGGAGTGAAACCCCCTTGACAGGCCTTAATTCACCCCTCCACTTT. Its protein product is CAWSETPLTGLNSPLHF. Drawing the rest from reference TRBV30 and TRBJ1-6, the complete variable domain is SQTIHQWPATLVQPVGSPLSLECTVEGTSNPNLYWYRQAAGRGLQLLFYSVGIGQISSEVPQNLSASRPQDRQFILSSKKLLLSDSGFYLCAWSETPLTGLNSPLHFGNGTRLTVT.

This rearrangement joins TRBV5-4 to TRBJ2-7; D might be TRBD1 (6 bases). The CDR3 length is 14 residues. V gave up 3 bases and J gave up 6 bases, with 16 bases separating them. Germline V lookup: CDR1 SGHNT, CDR2 YYREEE (reference sequence). CDR3 sequence: CASSSQGSSGEQYF. In nucleotides, the CDR3 is TGTGCCAGCAGCTCACAGGGAAGTTCAGGCGAGCAGTACTTC.

The rearrangement links TRBV25-1 to TRBJ1-5; unclear D gene. Trimming took 0 bases from V and 10 from J, leaving 10 bases between them. The CDR3 spans 13 residues. Per the germline V gene, CDR1 is MGHDK and CDR2 is SYGVNS. DNA of the CDR3: TGTGCCAGCAGTGAATATCCCCACTCTCCCCAGCATTTT. Translating gives CASSEYPHSPQHF.

The J gene is TRBJ2-7, the V gene TRBV2; perhaps TRBD2 as D (6 bases). The CDR3 spans 15 residues. V dropped 6 bases and J dropped 0 bases, with 15 bases sitting between them. The germline gives CDR1 SNHLY, CDR2 FYNNEI. The CDR3 bases are TGTGCCAGCAGGGTAACTAGCTCCAGCTCCTACGAGCAGTACTTC. It yields the protein CASRVTSSSSYEQYF.

This clone turned up a few times. V and J are TRBV4-2 and TRBJ2-1, with D perhaps TRBD1 or TRBD2 (5 bases each). Germline V lookup: CDR1 LGHNA, CDR2 YNFKEQ. V lost 3 bases and J lost 9, with 18 bases in between. The CDR3 extends over 15 amino acids. Here the CDR3 DNA reads TGTGCCAGCAGCCAGTTGACACAACAGGCGGGTGAGCAGTTCTTC. It specifies CASSQLTQQAGEQFF.

The rearrangement joins TRBV29-1 to TRBJ1-1, with a tentative D call TRBD1 (5 bases). The CDR3 totals 14 residues. Germline values: CDR1 SQVTM, CDR2 ANQGSEA. Trimming took off 3 bases at V and 1 base at J, with 12 bases between the two ends. The CDR3 loop reads CSVDEGTGNTEAFF. CDR3 nucleotides: TGCAGCGTTGACGAAGGGACTGGGAACACTGAAGCTTTCTTT.

This clone came up a few times. The genes are TRBV29-1 and TRBJ2-3; no firm D call. Trimming left V 6 bases short and J 4 bases short, with 8 bases between. Germline CDR1 reads SQVTM; CDR2 reads ANQGSEA. This CDR3 is built from 11 residues. In DNA form, the CDR3 reads TGCAGCGTCAAGCGCTCAGATACGCAGTATTTT. Translated: CSVKRSDTQYF.

As DNA, the CDR3 is TGTGCCAGCATGGGATTCTACGAGCAGTACTTC. Encoded protein: CASMGFYEQYF. The chain links TRBV28 to TRBJ2-7; unclear D gene. Trimming removed 7 bases at V and 3 bases at J, with 7 bases between. Germline V gene data show CDR1 as MDHEN and CDR2 as SYDVKM. The CDR3 loop spans 11 amino acids.

This clone was detected a few times. The chain employs TRBV6-1 and TRBJ2-6; the D call may be TRBD1 or TRBD2 (7 bases each). The CDR3 runs to 18 residues. V lost 2 bases and J 0 bases, leaving 14 bases between the germline ends. CDR1 and CDR2 (germline): MNHNS, SASEGT. The CDR3: CASSERVRGGSGANVLTF. CDR3 nucleotide sequence: TGTGCCAGCAGTGAACGGGTCAGGGGGGGCTCTGGGGCCAACGTCCTGACTTTC.

V usage is TRBV30 and J usage is TRBJ2-3; D gene unclear. The V end was cut by 3 bases, the J end by 0 bases, with 16 bases between. This CDR3 is 16 amino acids long. Germline lookup yields CDR1 GTSNPN and CDR2 SVGIG (reference sequence). The CDR3 reads CAWSARRLLSTDTQYF. CDR3 DNA: TGTGCCTGGAGCGCGCGGAGATTACTTAGCACAGATACGCAGTATTTT.

This sequence joins TRBV23-1 and TRBJ2-7; TRBD1 might be the D (5 bases). TRBV23-1 is an ORF for which the function is uncertain. V was shortened by 1 base and J by 2 bases, with 21 bases between the two germline ends. This CDR3 has 18 amino acids. Here the CDR3 reads CASSQLLTPGSGTYEQYF. CDR3 nucleotides: TGCGCCAGCAGTCAATTATTAACTCCAGGGTCGGGTACCTACGAGCAGTACTTC.

J is TRBJ1-1 and V is TRBV5-1; D remains unclear. This CDR3 contains 13 residues. From germline, CDR1 is SGHRS and CDR2 YFSETQ. V shed 0 bases and J shed 1 base, with 4 bases lying between them. CDR3 residues: CASSLEANTEAFF. CDR3 nucleotides: TGCGCCAGCAGCTTGGAGGCGAACACTGAAGCTTTCTTT.

This clone showed up many times. The rearrangement uses TRBV7-3 and TRBJ1-1, with D hard to call. CDR1 and CDR2 (germline): SGHTA, FQGTGA. Trimming pared 1 base from V and 2 bases from J, leaving 5 bases between. The CDR3 runs 13 residues. In DNA, the CDR3 is TGTGCCAGCAGCTTAAACGGAAACACTGAAGCTTTCTTT. It is translated as CASSLNGNTEAFF. Drawing the rest from reference TRBV7-3 and TRBJ1-1, the complete variable domain is GAGVSQTPSNKVTEKGKYVELRCDPISGHTALYWYRQSLGQGPEFLIYFQGTGAADDSGLPNDRFFAVRPEGSVSTLKIQRTERGDSAVYLCASSLNGNTEAFFGQGTRLTVV.

Only a few counts were recorded for this clone. The CDR3 here is CASSQGLAGQETQYF. As DNA, the CDR3 is TGTGCCAGCAGCCAAGGACTAGCGGGACAAGAGACCCAGTACTTC. The V and J genes are TRBV7-7 and TRBJ2-5; the match to TRBD2 covers 12 bases. V was pared by 5 bases and J by 2 bases, with 3 bases of the junction left unmatched. Looked up from germline, CDR1 is SSHAT and CDR2 is FNYEAQ (reference sequence). This CDR3 is built from 15 residues.

The CDR3 bases are TGTGCCAGTAGCCCCGGACCCCCGCGGAGTGGCTACACCTTC. It codes for CASSPGPPRSGYTF. The chain carries TRBV19 and TRBJ1-2; D is uncertain. V lost 6 bases and J lost 7, with 18 bases in between. This CDR3 comprises 14 residues. Germline values: CDR1 LNHDA, CDR2 SQIVND (reference sequence).

This chain links TRBV28 with TRBJ2-5, with 12 positions matching TRBD2. The CDR3 is made up of 16 amino acids. With 6 bases clipped from V and 2 bases from J, the junction kept 7 bases outside the gene matches. The V gene's germline CDR1 is MDHEN and CDR2 SYDVKM. DNA for the CDR3: TGTGCCAGCAGCACAGAACTAGCGGGGGGTCAAGAGACCCAGTACTTC. This gives the protein CASSTELAGGQETQYF.

This clone was detected only a few times. The rearrangement uses TRBV7-6 and TRBJ2-3; D not resolved. Per germline, CDR1 SGHVS and CDR2 FNYEAQ. The CDR3 covers 15 residues. Trimming cost V 2 bases and J 2 bases, with 11 bases left between them. This chain's CDR3 is CASSLLGAHTDTQYF. The CDR3 region has the DNA TGTGCCAGCAGCTTACTAGGTGCGCACACAGATACGCAGTATTTT.

This chain joins TRBV5-1 and TRBJ1-1; 9 bases map to TRBD1. V was pared by 5 bases and J by 0 bases, with 14 bases of the junction left unmatched. CDR3 length: 18 amino acids. The germline CDR1 and CDR2 sequences are SGHRS and YFSETQ. The CDR3 region is CASSRYPGQGHMNTEAFF. In DNA, the CDR3 is TGCGCCAGCAGTCGATACCCGGGACAGGGTCACATGAACACTGAAGCTTTCTTT.

The chain links TRBV29-1 to TRBJ2-5; TRBD1 might be the D (6 bases). Germline V CDR1 and CDR2: SQVTM, ANQGSEA. Trimming cost V 5 bases and J 5 bases, with 18 bases left between them. CDR3 length: 14 residues. The CDR3, as DNA: TGCAGCGTTCAGCAGGGGTTGTTGTGGGAGACCCAGTACTTC. This translates into CSVQQGLLWETQYF.

This clone has more than one count but fewer than ten. V usage is TRBV28 and J usage is TRBJ2-7; D uncertain. The ends were cut back, 5 bases at V and 2 bases at J, with 10 bases in the middle. The germline gives CDR1 MDHEN, CDR2 SYDVKM. The length of the CDR3 is 13 residues. CDR3 bases: TGTGCCAGCAGTATTGGACCAACCTACGAGCAGTACTTC. This sequence encodes CASSIGPTYEQYF.

This clone was found a few times. The chain is built from TRBV6-6 and TRBJ2-1; TRBD2 agrees at 14 bases. After removal of 6 bases from V and 12 bases from J, the junction contained 4 bases not matched to a gene. The CDR3 length is 13 residues. Germline V CDR1 and CDR2: MNHNY, SVGAGI (reference sequence). In DNA form, the CDR3 reads TGTGCCAGCAGGGGGACTAGCGGGAGTTGGCAGTTCTTC. It yields the protein CASRGTSGSWQFF.

This clone was counted only a few times. The chain employs TRBV7-2 and TRBJ1-1; possibly TRBD1 for D (5 bases). CDR1 SGHTA and CDR2 FQGNSA come from the germline V gene. This CDR3 contains 12 residues. Trimming removed 3 bases from V and 10 bases from J, with 12 bases in between. The CDR3 spells CASSFSRGGAFF. The CDR3 DNA sequence: TGTGCCAGCAGCTTTTCACGGGGGGGAGCTTTCTTT.

The chain carries TRBV10-3 and TRBJ2-1; 7 nucleotides align to TRBD1. This CDR3 spans 15 amino acids. The V segment lost 4 bases and the J segment 10 bases; nucleotides outside the gene matches: 13. Looked up from germline, CDR1 is ENHRY and CDR2 is SYGVKD. The DNA of the CDR3 is TGTGCCATCAGTGGAGGGACAGACCTAACAGGGGAGCAGTTCTTC. It codes for CAISGGTDLTGEQFF.

V gene TRBV2 combines with J gene TRBJ2-3; 7 nucleotides agree with TRBD1. With V trimmed by 8 bases and J by 2 bases, 7 bases remained unmatched. This CDR3 has 14 residues. Per germline, CDR1 SNHLY and CDR2 FYNNEI. The CDR3 DNA follows: TGTGCCAGCTTGGGGACAGCGGCCACAGATACGCAGTATTTT. This gives the protein CASLGTAATDTQYF.